A selection of T cell receptor beta chains follows, all from one sample in a study of blood T cells in healthy people across ages. TCRdb itself ran the 5' RACE reads through MiXCR, one entry per CDR3 protein. The sample holds over 1.5 million distinct CDR3 sequences, 40% to 55% seen once. Sequencing input: blood. The source of these receptors is a woman aged 40 to 50 in good health. The CDR3 runs from the conserved cysteine through the conserved F or W. A D gene is named only where the DNA matches it firmly.

TRBJ2-7,TRBD1,TRBV7-9,CASSSGRQGGFSYEQYF
TRBJ1-2,-,TRBV4-3,CASSQDLFRGSFYGYTF
TRBJ1-2,TRBD1,TRBV3-1,CASSQDDRAGGLYGYTF
TRBJ1-2,-,TRBV5-1,CASSLDIVGYYGYTF
TRBJ1-2,-,TRBV29-1,CGVEDPQGRLGYTF
TRBJ1-2,-,TRBV28,CASSLGGSRNYGYTF
TRBJ2-7,TRBD1,TRBV29-1,CSVEDEDRVGYEQYF
TRBJ2-7,TRBD2,TRBV4-2,CASGPSERGMDEQYF
TRBJ2-6,-,TRBV3-1,CASSQKAEAGANVLTF
TRBJ2-5,-,TRBV27,CASRAGETQYF
TRBJ2-5,-,TRBV7-9,CASSPDTGGTQYF
TRBJ1-6,-,TRBV25-1,CASSGIGDSPLHF
TRBJ1-2,-,TRBV2,CASSGVADYGYTF
TRBJ2-5,TRBD2,TRBV12-3/TRBV12-4,CATTYGGGVKTQYF
TRBJ2-7,-,TRBV6-6,CASSSPRDNEQYF
TRBJ2-5,-,TRBV20-1,CSARFPRVQETQYF
TRBJ2-5,TRBD1,TRBV12-3/TRBV12-4,CASSKGTAQETQYF
TRBJ2-3,TRBD2,TRBV11-2,CASSLDLAVDPPAVEDAQYF
TRBJ2-1,-,TRBV19,CATPYNEQFF
TRBJ2-1,-,TRBV4-3,CASSQEFRQYNEQFF
TRBJ2-3,TRBD1,TRBV18,CASSPDRETDTQYF
-,-,TRBV27,CASSYDNRRYEQYF
TRBJ2-5,-,TRBV12-3/TRBV12-4,CASSSGTFGETQYF
TRBJ2-5,-,TRBV6-5,CATKTGSGGAHETQYF
TRBJ1-6,-,TRBV28,CASRKTQGYSNSPLHF
TRBJ2-1,-,TRBV7-9,CASSIQRTDSSYNEQFF
TRBJ1-2,TRBD1,TRBV27,CACRRQGKGYGYTF
TRBJ1-2,TRBD1,TRBV27,CASSLGPGQNYGYTF
TRBJ1-2,-,TRBV29-1,CSVGAGGYYGYTF
TRBJ2-3,TRBD2,TRBV27,CASSLVRLAGRNEYF
TRBJ2-5,TRBD2,TRBV7-2,CASSNPSGGAGTQYF
TRBJ1-4,-,TRBV7-2,CASSKGPEGNEKLFF
TRBJ2-1,TRBD2,TRBV7-7,CASSLVPGLASYNEQFF
TRBJ1-2,TRBD1,TRBV7-2,CASSLDRGRTGYTF
TRBJ2-1,-,TRBV20-1,CSARPGHNNEQFF
TRBJ1-4,-,TRBV7-9,CASSHGGWTSEKLFF
TRBJ2-7,-,TRBV6-2/TRBV6-3,CASNPTGTYEQYF
TRBJ1-5,-,TRBV6-5,CASSRRGGASNQPQHF
TRBJ2-3,TRBD1,TRBV24-1,CATSDSGTADTQYF
TRBJ2-5,-,TRBV6-5,CASRSTGRETQYF
TRBJ2-7,TRBD2,TRBV28,CASSLPGLAGSYEQYF
TRBJ1-6,-,TRBV25-1,CASHGGGGLKGSPLHF
TRBJ2-7,TRBD2,TRBV10-3,CAIRSPGLASYEQYF
TRBJ2-5,-,TRBV3-1,CASSQEVEGGETQYF
TRBJ2-1,-,TRBV27,CASSLLLTYNEQFF
TRBJ1-5,-,TRBV21-1,CASMVGTPEGPQHF
TRBJ1-2,-,TRBV28,CASSEPYREYGYTF
TRBJ2-6,-,TRBV20-1,CSASPYSGANVLTF
TRBJ2-1,-,TRBV12-3/TRBV12-4,CVSSFTGHRSYNEQFF
TRBJ1-6,-,TRBV5-8,CASNLPGRGRRSPPHF
TRBJ1-2,TRBD1,TRBV4-2,CASSQVVGSPGQINYGYTF
TRBJ1-2,TRBD1,TRBV20-1,CSALKDRGYGYTF
TRBJ2-1,-,TRBV5-1,CASAGGGSSVTSYNEQFF